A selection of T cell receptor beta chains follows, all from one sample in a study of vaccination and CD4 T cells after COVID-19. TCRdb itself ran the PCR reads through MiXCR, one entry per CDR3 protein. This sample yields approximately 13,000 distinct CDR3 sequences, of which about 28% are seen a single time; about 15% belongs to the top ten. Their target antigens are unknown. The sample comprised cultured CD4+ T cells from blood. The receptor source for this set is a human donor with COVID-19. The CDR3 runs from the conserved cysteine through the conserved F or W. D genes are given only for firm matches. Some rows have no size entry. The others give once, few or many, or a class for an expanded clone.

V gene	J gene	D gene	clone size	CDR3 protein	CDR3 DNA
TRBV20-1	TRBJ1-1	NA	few	CSARDPAEVNTEAFF	TGCAGTGCTAGAGATCCGGCAGAAGTGAACACTGAAGCTTTCTTT
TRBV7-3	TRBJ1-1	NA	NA	CASSLMGAGTEAFF	TGTGCCAGCAGCTTAATGGGGGCAGGCACTGAAGCTTTCTTT
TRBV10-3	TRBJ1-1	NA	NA	CAITQAPYQNTEAFF	TGTGCCATCACCCAGGCTCCGTACCAGAACACTGAAGCTTTCTTT
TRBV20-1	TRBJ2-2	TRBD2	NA	CSARDPSGGSLPFF	TGCAGTGCTAGAGATCCTAGCGGGGGCTCTTTACCGTTTTTT
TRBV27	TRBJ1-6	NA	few	CASTSLNSPLHF	TGTGCCAGCACCAGCCTGAATTCACCCCTCCACTTT
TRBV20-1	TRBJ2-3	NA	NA	CSASGLGQGNDTQYF	TGCAGTGCTAGCGGCTTAGGGCAGGGAAATGATACGCAGTATTTT
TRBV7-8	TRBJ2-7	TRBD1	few	CASSLTVTGQGRSEQYF	TGTGCCAGCAGCCTTACCGTTACTGGACAGGGGAGGAGTGAGCAGTACTTC
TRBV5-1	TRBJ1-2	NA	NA	CASSSDGWGDYGYTF	TGCGCCAGCAGCTCGGACGGATGGGGCGACTATGGCTACACCTTC
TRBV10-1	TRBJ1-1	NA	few	CRRRIKAFF	TGCCGTAGGAGGATCAAAGCTTTCTTT
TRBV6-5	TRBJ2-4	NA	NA	CASSSVGGAFQNIQYF	TGTGCCAGCAGTTCCGTGGGGGGGGCCTTTCAAAACATTCAGTACTTC
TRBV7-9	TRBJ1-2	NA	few	CASSPVGTGTGYTF	TGTGCCAGCAGCCCAGTAGGGACCGGGACCGGCTACACCTTC
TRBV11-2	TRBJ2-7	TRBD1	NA	CASSQGQAYEQYF	TGTGCCAGCAGCCAAGGACAGGCCTACGAGCAGTACTTC
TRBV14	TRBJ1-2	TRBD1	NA	CASSQDRDRAGYGYTF	TGTGCCAGCAGCCAAGATAGGGACAGGGCGGGATATGGCTACACCTTC
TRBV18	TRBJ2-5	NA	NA	CASSPLRVQETQYF	TGTGCCAGCTCACCTTTAAGGGTCCAAGAGACCCAGTACTTC
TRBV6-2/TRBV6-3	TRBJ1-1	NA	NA	CASSLGGQNTEAFF	TGTGCCAGCAGTTTGGGGGGGCAGAACACTGAAGCTTTCTTT
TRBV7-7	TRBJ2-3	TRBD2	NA	CASSAGTSKADTQYF	TGTGCTAGCAGCGCCGGGACTAGCAAGGCAGATACGCAGTATTTT
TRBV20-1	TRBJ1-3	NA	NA	CSVRISSGNTIYF	TGCAGTGTGAGGATTTCCTCTGGAAACACCATATATTTT
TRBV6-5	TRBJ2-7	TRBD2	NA	CASSYPQGLVPYEQYF	TGTGCCAGCAGTTACCCTCAGGGACTAGTCCCATACGAGCAGTACTTC
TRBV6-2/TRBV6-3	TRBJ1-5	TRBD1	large	CASSRTGTGSQPQHF	TGTGCCAGCAGTCGCACGGGGACAGGGTCCCAGCCCCAGCATTTT
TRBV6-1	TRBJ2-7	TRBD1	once	CASGPAGTGGVRYEQYF	TGTGCCAGCGGACCTGCCGGGACAGGGGGCGTTCGGTACGAGCAGTACTTC
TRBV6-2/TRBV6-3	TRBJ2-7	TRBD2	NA	CASSYPSGTSGVWRFNYEQYF	TGTGCCAGCAGTTACCCCTCTGGGACTAGCGGGGTGTGGCGATTCAACTACGAGCAGTACTTC
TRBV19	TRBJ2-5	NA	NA	CASSPSRGQETQYF	TGTGCCAGTAGTCCCTCCCGGGGGCAAGAGACCCAGTACTTC
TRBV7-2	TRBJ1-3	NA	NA	CASSFSPLGAGNTIYF	TGTGCCAGCAGCTTCTCCCCTTTGGGGGCTGGAAACACCATATATTTT
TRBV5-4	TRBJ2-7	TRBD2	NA	CASSLLLAGAYEQYF	TGTGCCAGCAGCTTACTACTAGCGGGAGCCTACGAGCAGTACTTC
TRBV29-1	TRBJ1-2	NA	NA	CSVDGPHSGYTF	TGCAGCGTTGATGGGCCTCATTCTGGCTACACCTTC
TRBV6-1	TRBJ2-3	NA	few	CASRSDQSTDTQYF	TGTGCCAGCAGATCGGACCAAAGCACAGATACGCAGTATTTT
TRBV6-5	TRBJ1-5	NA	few	CASSYLFSNQPQHF	TGTGCCAGCAGTTACTTGTTTAGCAATCAGCCCCAGCATTTT
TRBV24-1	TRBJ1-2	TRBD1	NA	CATSEGTGGVDGYTF	TGTGCCACCAGTGAAGGGACAGGGGGCGTTGATGGCTACACCTTC
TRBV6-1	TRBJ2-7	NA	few	CASSENRFYEQYF	TGTGCCAGCAGTGAAAACAGGTTCTACGAGCAGTACTTC
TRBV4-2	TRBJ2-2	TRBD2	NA	CASSPPRGGGTGELFF	TGTGCCAGCAGCCCACCCCGGGGCGGGGGGACCGGGGAGCTGTTTTTT
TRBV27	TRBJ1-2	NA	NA	CASSRAGIANYGYTF	TGTGCCAGCAGTAGGGCCGGCATAGCTAACTATGGCTACACCTTC
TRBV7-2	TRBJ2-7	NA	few	CASSLTDGPYEQYF	TGTGCCAGCAGCCTAACTGACGGGCCCTACGAGCAGTACTTC
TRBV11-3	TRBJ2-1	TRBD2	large	CASSPGTSVLQQFF	TGTGCCAGCAGCCCCGGGACTAGCGTCCTGCAGCAGTTCTTC
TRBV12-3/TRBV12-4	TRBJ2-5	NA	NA	CASSLARGQETQYF	TGTGCCAGCAGTTTGGCAAGGGGCCAAGAGACCCAGTACTTC
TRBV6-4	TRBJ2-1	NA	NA	CASSEGLAGGDEQFF	TGTGCCAGCAGTGAGGGCCTCGCAGGCGGCGATGAGCAGTTCTTC
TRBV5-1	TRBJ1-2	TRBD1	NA	CASSLDRGNYGYTF	TGCGCCAGCAGCTTGGACAGGGGTAACTATGGCTACACCTTC
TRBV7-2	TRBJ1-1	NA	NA	CASSLRGAGPEAFF	TGTGCCAGCAGCTTACGGGGGGCAGGGCCAGAAGCTTTCTTT
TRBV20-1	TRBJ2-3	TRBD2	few	CSARGTSGDADTQYF	TGCAGTGCTAGAGGGACTAGCGGGGATGCGGATACGCAGTATTTT